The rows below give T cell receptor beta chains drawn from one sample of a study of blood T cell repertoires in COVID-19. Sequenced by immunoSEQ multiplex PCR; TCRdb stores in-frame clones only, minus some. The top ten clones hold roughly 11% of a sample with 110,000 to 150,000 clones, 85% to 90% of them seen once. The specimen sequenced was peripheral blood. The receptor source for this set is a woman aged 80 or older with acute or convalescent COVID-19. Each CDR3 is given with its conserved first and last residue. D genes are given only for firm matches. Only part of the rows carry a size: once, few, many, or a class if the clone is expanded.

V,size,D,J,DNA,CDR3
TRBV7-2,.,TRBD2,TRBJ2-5,TGTGCCAGCAGCCGCTTAGTACTAGCGGGGGCGCGGTTGGAGACCCAGTACTTC,CASSRLVLAGARLETQYF
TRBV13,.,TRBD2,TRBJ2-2,TGTGCCAGCAGCACGAGCGGGGGCACCGGGGAGCTGTTTTTT,CASSTSGGTGELFF
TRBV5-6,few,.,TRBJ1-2,TGTGCCAGCAGCACTCTACAGGGATATTTAGACTATGGCTACACCTTC,CASSTLQGYLDYGYTF
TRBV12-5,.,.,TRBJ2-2,TGTGCTAGTGGTTTGGGACAGAGTTTCGGGGAGCTGTTTTTT,CASGLGQSFGELFF
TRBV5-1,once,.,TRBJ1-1,TGCGCCAGCAGTTTAACAGGGAGCACTGAAGCTTTCTTT,CASSLTGSTEAFF
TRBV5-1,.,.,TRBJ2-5,TGCGCCAGCAGCTCGCAGGTTATCCAAGAGACCCAGTACTTC,CASSSQVIQETQYF
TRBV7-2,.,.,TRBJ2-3,TGTGCCAGCAGCTTAGCGAGGGGCACAGATACGCAGTATTTT,CASSLARGTDTQYF
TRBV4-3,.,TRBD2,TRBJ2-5,TGCGCCAGCAGCCAGGCGACTAGCGGGGGGACGGGGACCCAGTACTTC,CASSQATSGGTGTQYF
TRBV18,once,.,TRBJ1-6,TGTGCCAGCTCACCAGAGGGCACCAATTCACCCCTCCACTTT,CASSPEGTNSPLHF
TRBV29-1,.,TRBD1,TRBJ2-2,TGCAGCGTTTATCAGGGGGATTCCGGGGAGCTGTTTTTT,CSVYQGDSGELFF
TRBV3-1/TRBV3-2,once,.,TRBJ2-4,TGTGCCAGCAGCCAATCCTATATTGAAAACATTCAGTACTTC,CASSQSYIENIQYF
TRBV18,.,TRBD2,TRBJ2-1,TGTGCCAGCTCACCACCAACTAGCGGGGGCCGATACAATGAGCAGTTCTTC,CASSPPTSGGRYNEQFF
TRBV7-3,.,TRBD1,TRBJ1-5,TGTGCCAGCAGCTTAATAGGACAGGGGGATCAGCCCCAGCATTTT,CASSLIGQGDQPQHF
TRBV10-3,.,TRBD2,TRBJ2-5,TGTGCCATCAGTGGGGCCGGGACTAGCTTTCAAGAGACCCAGTACTTC,CAISGAGTSFQETQYF
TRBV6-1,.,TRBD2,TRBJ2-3,TGTGCCAGCAGTGACCCGGGGGGGCCCGTAGATACGCAGTATTTT,CASSDPGGPVDTQYF
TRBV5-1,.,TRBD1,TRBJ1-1,TGCGCCAGCAGCTTGGGGCCGGGACAGGGAATGAACACTGAAGCTTTCTTT,CASSLGPGQGMNTEAFF
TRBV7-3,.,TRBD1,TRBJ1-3,TGTGCCAGCAGCTCCGCAGGGGGCTCTGGAAACACCATATATTTT,CASSSAGGSGNTIYF
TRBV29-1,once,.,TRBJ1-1,TGCAGCGTTGAATCGTTGAACACTGAAGCTTTCTTT,CSVESLNTEAFF
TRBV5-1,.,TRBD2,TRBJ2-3,TGCGCCAGCAGCTTGGCGGCGGGGGGCTCAGATACGCAGTATTTT,CASSLAAGGSDTQYF
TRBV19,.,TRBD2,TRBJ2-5,TGTGCCAGTAGTCTCTCCGGGGGGGTAAAGACCCAGTACTTC,CASSLSGGVKTQYF
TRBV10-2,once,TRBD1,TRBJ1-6,TGCGCCAGCAGGGGGACAGACGATAATTCACCCCTCCACTTT,CASRGTDDNSPLHF
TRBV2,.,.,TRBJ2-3,TGTGCCAGCAGTTTCGACAGGTACTCTAGCACAGATACGCAGTATTTT,CASSFDRYSSTDTQYF
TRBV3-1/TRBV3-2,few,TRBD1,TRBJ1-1,TGTGCCAGCAGCCCAGGACAGGGGATCGACACTGAAGCTTTCTTT,CASSPGQGIDTEAFF
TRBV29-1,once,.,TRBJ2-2,TGCAGCGCTCGACAGACAACCGGGGAGCTGTTTTTT,CSARQTTGELFF
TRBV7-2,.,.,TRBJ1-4,TGTGCCAGCAGCATGGGACACAATGAAAAACTGTTTTTT,CASSMGHNEKLFF
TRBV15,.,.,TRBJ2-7,TGTGCCACCAGCAGAGACGTTTGGGCAGCCTACGAGCAGTACTTC,CATSRDVWAAYEQYF
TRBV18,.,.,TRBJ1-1,TGTGCCAGCTCACTTTACCGGGACATTGAAGCTTTCTTT,CASSLYRDIEAFF
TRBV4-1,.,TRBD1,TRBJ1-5,TGCGCCAGCAGCCAGACAGGGGGTGACAATCAGCCCCAGCATTTT,CASSQTGGDNQPQHF
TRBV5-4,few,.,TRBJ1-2,TGTGCCAGCAGCGCTCTAGACTATGGCTACACCTTC,CASSALDYGYTF
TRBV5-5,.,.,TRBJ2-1,TGTGCCAGCAGCCCCGGGTCCGGATCCTACAATGAGCAGTTCTTC,CASSPGSGSYNEQFF
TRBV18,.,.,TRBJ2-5,TGTGCCAGCTCACGCCGGGCGGGAAGAGAGACCCAGTACTTC,CASSRRAGRETQYF
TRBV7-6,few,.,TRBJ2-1,TGTGCCAGCAGCGGTTATGATGAGGGGGAAGGAAGGTCCTACAATGAGCAGTTCTTC,CASSGYDEGEGRSYNEQFF
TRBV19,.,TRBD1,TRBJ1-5,TGTGCCAGTAGTATTGGACAGGGATATCAGCCCCAGCATTTT,CASSIGQGYQPQHF
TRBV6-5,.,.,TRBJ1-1,TGTGCCAGCAGTTCCCCGGGGTCCCCGGTTGAAGCTTTCTTT,CASSSPGSPVEAFF
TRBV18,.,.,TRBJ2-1,TGTGCCAGCTCACAGCAGACCGGGGGGCCATACAATGAGCAGTTCTTC,CASSQQTGGPYNEQFF
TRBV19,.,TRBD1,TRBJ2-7,TGTGCCAGTAGCCCGGACAGGTTCTACGAGCAGTACTTC,CASSPDRFYEQYF
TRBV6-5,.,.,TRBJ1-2,TGTGCCAGCAGCCCGGTGACAGTTAACTATGGCTACACCTTC,CASSPVTVNYGYTF
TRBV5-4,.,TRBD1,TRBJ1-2,TGTGCCAGCAGGGGCGACAGGGTCCTCTATGGCTACACCTTC,CASRGDRVLYGYTF
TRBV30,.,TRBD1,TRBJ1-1,TGTGCCTGGAAAACAGGGACAGGCAACACTGAAGCTTTCTTT,CAWKTGTGNTEAFF
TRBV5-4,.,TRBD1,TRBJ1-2,TGTGCCAGCACCAGGGGGACAGCCGACTATGGCTACACCTTC,CASTRGTADYGYTF
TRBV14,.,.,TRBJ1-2,TGTGCCAGCAGCCAAGGGGACGCGGTGGGGACTTATGGCTACACCTTC,CASSQGDAVGTYGYTF
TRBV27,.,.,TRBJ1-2,TGTGCCAGCAGTTTATCATCCAGGGCTGGCTACACCTTC,CASSLSSRAGYTF
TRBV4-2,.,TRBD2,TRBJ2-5,TGTGCCAGCAGCCAAGGGGGACTAGCAGAGACCCAGTACTTC,CASSQGGLAETQYF
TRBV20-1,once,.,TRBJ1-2,TGCAGTGCTAGTGGGGACAAATACTATGGCTACACCTTC,CSASGDKYYGYTF
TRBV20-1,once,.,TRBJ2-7,TGCAGTGCTAGGGGTCCGGGCGAGCAGTACTTC,CSARGPGEQYF
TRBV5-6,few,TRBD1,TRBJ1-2,TGTGCCAGCAGCCCGGGACAGGGGAATGGCTACACCTTC,CASSPGQGNGYTF
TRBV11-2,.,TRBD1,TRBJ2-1,TGTGCCAGCAGCTTAGGGGACAGCTACAATGAGCAGTTCTTC,CASSLGDSYNEQFF
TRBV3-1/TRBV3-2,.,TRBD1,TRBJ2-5,TGTGCCAGCAGACCACGAGGGGGCCGGAGGGAGACCCAGTACTTC,CASRPRGGRRETQYF
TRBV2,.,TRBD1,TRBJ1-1,TGTGCCAGCGGCGGACAGGGGGGTACTGAAGCTTTCTTT,CASGGQGGTEAFF
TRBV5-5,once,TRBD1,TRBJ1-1,TGTGCCAGCAGCTTGGATTCCAGGGGGATGAACACTGAAGCTTTCTTT,CASSLDSRGMNTEAFF
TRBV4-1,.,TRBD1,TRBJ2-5,TGCGCCAGCAGCCAAGATAGGGACAGGTACCAAGAGACCCAGTACTTC,CASSQDRDRYQETQYF
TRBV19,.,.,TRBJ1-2,TGTGCCAGTCGTACAGCGCCGTCAGCCATGGTCTACACCTTC,CASRTAPSAMVYTF
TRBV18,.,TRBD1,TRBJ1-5,TGTGCCAGCTCACCGTCCGCAGGGGGCGTCATTCAGCCCCAGCATTTT,CASSPSAGGVIQPQHF
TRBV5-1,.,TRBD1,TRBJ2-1,TGCGCCAGCAGCAACACCGGGACAGAATTTTACAATGAGCAGTTCTTC,CASSNTGTEFYNEQFF
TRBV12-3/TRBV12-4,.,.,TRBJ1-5,TGTGCCAGCAGTTTCTACTCTGATCAGCCCCAGCATTTT,CASSFYSDQPQHF
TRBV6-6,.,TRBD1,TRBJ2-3,TGTGCCAGCAGTTACTGGGGACAGGGCACAGATACGCAGTATTTT,CASSYWGQGTDTQYF
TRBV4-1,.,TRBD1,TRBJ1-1,TGCGCCAGCAGCCAAGCATACAGGGGAGGCACTGAAGCTTTCTTT,CASSQAYRGGTEAFF
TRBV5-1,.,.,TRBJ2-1,TGCGCCAGCAGCGATTACGGACAACCTAACAATGAGCAGTTCTTC,CASSDYGQPNNEQFF
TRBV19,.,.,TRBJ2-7,TGTGCCACTAGGGAGAGGAGCTCCTACGAGCAGTACTTC,CATRERSSYEQYF
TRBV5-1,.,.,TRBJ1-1,TGCGCCAGCAGCTGGTCGGGGCGCGGGGACACTGAAGCTTTCTTT,CASSWSGRGDTEAFF